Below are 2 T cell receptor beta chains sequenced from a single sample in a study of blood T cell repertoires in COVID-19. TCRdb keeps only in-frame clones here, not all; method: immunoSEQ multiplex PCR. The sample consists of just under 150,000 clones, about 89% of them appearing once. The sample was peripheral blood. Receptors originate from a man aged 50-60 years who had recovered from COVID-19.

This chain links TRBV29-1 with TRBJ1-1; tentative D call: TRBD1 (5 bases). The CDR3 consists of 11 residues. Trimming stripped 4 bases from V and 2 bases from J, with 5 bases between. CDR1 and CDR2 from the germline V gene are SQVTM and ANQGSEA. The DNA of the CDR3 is TGCAGCGTTGGGACAAACACTGAAGCTTTCTTT. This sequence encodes CSVGTNTEAFF.

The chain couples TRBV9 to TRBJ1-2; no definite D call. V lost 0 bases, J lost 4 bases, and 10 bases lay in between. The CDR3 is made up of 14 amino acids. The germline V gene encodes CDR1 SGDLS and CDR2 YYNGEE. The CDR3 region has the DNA TGTGCCAGCAGCGTAGCGGGGATGGGCTATGGCTACACCTTC. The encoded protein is CASSVAGMGYGYTF.